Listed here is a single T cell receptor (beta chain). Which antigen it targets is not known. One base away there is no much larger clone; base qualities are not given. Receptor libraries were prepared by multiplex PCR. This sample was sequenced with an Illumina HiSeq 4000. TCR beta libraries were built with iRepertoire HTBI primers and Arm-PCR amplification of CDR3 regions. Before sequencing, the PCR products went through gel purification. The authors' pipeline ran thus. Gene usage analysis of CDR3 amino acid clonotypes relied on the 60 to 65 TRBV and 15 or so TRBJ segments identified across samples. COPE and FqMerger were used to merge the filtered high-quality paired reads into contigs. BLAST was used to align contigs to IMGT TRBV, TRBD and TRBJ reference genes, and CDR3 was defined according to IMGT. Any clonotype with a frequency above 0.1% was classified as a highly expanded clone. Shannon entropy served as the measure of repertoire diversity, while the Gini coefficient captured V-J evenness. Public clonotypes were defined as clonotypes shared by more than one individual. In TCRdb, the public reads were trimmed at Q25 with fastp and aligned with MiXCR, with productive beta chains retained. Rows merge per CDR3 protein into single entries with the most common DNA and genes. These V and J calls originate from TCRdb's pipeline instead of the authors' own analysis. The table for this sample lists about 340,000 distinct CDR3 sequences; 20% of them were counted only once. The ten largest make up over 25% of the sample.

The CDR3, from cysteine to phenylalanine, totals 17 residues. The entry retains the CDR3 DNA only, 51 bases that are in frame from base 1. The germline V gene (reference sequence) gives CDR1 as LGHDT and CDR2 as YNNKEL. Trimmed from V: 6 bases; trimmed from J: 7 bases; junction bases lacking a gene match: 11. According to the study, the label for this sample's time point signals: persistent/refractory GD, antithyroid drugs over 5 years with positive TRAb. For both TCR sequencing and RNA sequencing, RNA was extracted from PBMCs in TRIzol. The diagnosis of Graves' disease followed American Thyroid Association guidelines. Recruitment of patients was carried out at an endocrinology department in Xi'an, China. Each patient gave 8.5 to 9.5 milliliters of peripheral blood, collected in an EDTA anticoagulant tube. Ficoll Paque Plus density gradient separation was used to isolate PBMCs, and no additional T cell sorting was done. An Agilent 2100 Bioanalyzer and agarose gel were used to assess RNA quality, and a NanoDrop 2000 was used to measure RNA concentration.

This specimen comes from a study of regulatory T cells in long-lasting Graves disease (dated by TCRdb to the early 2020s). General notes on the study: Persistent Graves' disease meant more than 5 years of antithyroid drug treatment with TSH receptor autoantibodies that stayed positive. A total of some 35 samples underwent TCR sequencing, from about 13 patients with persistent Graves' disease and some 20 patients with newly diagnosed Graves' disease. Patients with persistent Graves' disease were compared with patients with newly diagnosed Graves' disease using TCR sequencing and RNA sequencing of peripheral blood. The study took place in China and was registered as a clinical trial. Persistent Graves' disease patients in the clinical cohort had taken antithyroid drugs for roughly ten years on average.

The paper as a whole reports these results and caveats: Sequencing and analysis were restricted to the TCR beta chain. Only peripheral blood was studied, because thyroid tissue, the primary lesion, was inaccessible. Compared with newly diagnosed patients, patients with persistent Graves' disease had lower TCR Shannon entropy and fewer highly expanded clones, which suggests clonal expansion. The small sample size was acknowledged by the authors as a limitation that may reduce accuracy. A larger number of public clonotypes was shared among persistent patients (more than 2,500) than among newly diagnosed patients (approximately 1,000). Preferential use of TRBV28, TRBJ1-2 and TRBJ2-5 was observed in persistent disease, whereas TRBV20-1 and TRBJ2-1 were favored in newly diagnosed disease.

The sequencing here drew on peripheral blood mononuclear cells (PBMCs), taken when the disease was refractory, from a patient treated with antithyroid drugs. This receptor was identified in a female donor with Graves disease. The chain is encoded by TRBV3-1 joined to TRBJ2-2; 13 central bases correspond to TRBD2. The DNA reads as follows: TGTGCCAGCAGTCGTCGGACTAGCGGGAGATTCGGCGGGGAGCTGTTTTTT. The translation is CASSRRTSGRFGGELFF. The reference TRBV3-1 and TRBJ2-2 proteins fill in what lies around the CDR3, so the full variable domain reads DTAVSQTPKYLVTQMGNDKSIKCEQNLGHDTMYWYKQDSKKFLKIMFSYNNKELIINETVPNRFSPKSPDKAHLNLHINSLELGDSAVYFCASSRRTSGRFGGELFFGEGSRLTVL.